This TCR beta chain derives from a study of T cell responses to AZD1222 COVID-19 vaccine (dated by TCRdb to the early 2020s). Regarding the complete study: TCR sequencing was performed for approximately 240 trial participants, of whom around 200 were given two doses of AZD1222 and around 26 were given two doses of MenACWY control vaccine. Trial participants were enrolled by age into subgroups of 18-55, 56-69 and 70-plus years, and around 150, 29 and 61 TCR-sequenced participants, respectively, were included in these subgroups.

The CDR1 and CDR2 encoded by the germline V gene are SGHTA and FQGNSA. The V and J ends are trimmed by 3 bases and 7 bases, leaving 16 bases between them. The CDR3 runs 16 amino acids, cysteine and phenylalanine included. The entry retains the CDR3 DNA only, 48 bases that are in frame from base 1. The CDR3 regions of human TCRbeta chains were subjected to immunosequencing. The study's processing was this. TCRs in the repertoires were matched against a reference library of SARS-CoV-2-specific TCRs that had been generated with the MIRA antigen-specificity platform. Breadth was defined as the fraction of unique TCRs that were SARS-CoV-2-associated. Depth was defined as the fraction of total T cells that were SARS-CoV-2-associated. Using the MIRA data, each spike-specific TCR was assigned both to the spike region to which the TCR was reactive and to a CD4 or CD8 class. Log10-transformed breadth and depth values were compared by one-way ANOVA with Sidak's multiple comparisons tests. TCRdb stores this immuneACCESS table with in-frame sequences only. Part of the clones is absent; in the studies checked, under half of the shortfall reflects unresolved V genes, and no reason is known for the rest. Clone size and V and J calls were adopted from that table, with D and trimming inferred from the DNA. Recorded for this sample are approximately 150,000 clones; 87% of them occurred a single time. The ten largest clonotypes hold 0.95% to 1.1% of the sample.

This clone was observed a single time. Its antigen remains unidentified. No quality values exist for individual bases; no much larger clone is one base distant. The study at large found these results: Conclusions about previously exposed vaccinees are limited, since just five or six AZD1222 recipients were seropositive for SARS-CoV-2 at baseline. Participants were mostly white British and included more females than males, and it was suggested by the authors that clonal diversity may have been underestimated. Epitopes outside the regions mutated in the B.1.351 and B.1.1.7 variants were reportedly recognized by nearly half of the unique spike-specific TCRs. The 56-69-year group was small, and its depth increase did not reach significance, likely because of low power. Because no day 14 peak-response samples were available, repertoires were characterized only after the peak T cell response. After two AZD1222 doses, spike-specific TCR breadth and depth were significantly higher than at day 0 and than in MenACWY recipients. The whole spike protein was spanned by vaccine-associated CD4 TCRs, and dominant responses were seen in regions 160-218 and 743-854.

According to the study, the label for this sample's time point signals: about 28 days (+/-7) after the second vaccine dose. AZD1222 recipients given second doses at about 4 weeks or at about 12 weeks were pooled, since spike-specific TCR depth and breadth were not found to differ between the two schedules. Samples from vaccinated people were obtained from the UK trials COV001 and COV002, which included a single-blind randomized controlled phase 2/3 trial of AZD1222 (ChAdOx1 nCoV-19) in healthy adults. Trial participant PBMC samples were collected at day 0 and day 28 after the second dose for TCRbeta chain sequencing.

The receptor comes from an adult who received the AZD1222 COVID-19 vaccine. Material: peripheral blood, obtained 28 days after the second AZD1222 dose. In this chain, TRBV7-2 is recombined with TRBJ1-6, and perhaps TRBD1 as D gene, on 5 matching bases. The nucleotide sequence is TGTGCCAGCAGCTTGGGGCTCCGAGTTTCGAATTCACCCCTCCACTTT. This codes for CASSLGLRVSNSPLHF.